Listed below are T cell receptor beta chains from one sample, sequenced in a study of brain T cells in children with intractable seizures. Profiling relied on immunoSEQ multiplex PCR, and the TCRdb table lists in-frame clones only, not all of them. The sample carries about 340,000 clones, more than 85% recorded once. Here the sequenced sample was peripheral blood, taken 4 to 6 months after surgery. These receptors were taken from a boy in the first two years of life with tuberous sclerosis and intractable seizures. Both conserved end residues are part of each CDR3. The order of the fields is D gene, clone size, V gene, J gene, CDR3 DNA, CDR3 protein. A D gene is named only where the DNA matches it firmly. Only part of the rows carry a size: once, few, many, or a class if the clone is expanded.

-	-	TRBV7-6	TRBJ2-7	TGTGCCAGCAGCTTAGATCCCAGGGGAGTCAACGAGCAGTACTTC	CASSLDPRGVNEQYF
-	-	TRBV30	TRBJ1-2	TGTGCCTGGAGTGGGAGTTACTATGGCTACACCTTC	CAWSGSYYGYTF
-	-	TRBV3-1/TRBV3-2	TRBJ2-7	TGTGCCAGCAGCCAAGGCTCCGGGGTAAGGCAGTACTTC	CASSQGSGVRQYF
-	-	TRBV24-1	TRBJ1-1	TGTGCCACCAGTGATTTGGAACCGAACACTGAAGCTTTCTTT	CATSDLEPNTEAFF
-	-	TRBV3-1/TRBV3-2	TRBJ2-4	TGTGCCAGCAGCCAATGGGGCATTCAGTACTTC	CASSQWGIQYF
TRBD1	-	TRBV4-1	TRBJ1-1	TGCGCCAGCAGCCCCAGGGGGCCCACGAACACTGAAGCTTTCTTT	CASSPRGPTNTEAFF
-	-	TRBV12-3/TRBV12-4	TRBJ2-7	TGTGCCAGCAGTTTTTCAGGGTACGAGCAGTACTTC	CASSFSGYEQYF
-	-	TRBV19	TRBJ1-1	TGTGCCAGTAGCGGCAGGCGCATGAACACTGAAGCTTTCTTT	CASSGRRMNTEAFF
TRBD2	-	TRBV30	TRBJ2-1	TGTGCCTGGAGTGTAACAAGGAGCGGGAGGGTCGACAATGAGCAGTTCTTC	CAWSVTRSGRVDNEQFF
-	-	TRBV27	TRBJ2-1	TGTGCCAGCAGTTTGAGACTAGAGCCCCCCGAGAATGAGCAGTTCTTC	CASSLRLEPPENEQFF
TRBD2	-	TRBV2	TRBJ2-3	TGTGCCAGCAGCTCGACTAGCGGTGGCGCAGATACGCAGTATTTT	CASSSTSGGADTQYF
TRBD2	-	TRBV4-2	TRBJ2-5	TGTGCCAGCAGCCCTAGCGGGGGCCTTCAAGAGACCCAGTACTTC	CASSPSGGLQETQYF
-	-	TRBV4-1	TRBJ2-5	TGCGCCAGCAACCGTCAGTTCGGGCGGAGGGACGGGAGACTGGGAGAGACCCAGTACTTC	CASNRQFGRRDGRLGETQYF
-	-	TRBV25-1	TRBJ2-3	TGTGCCAGCAGTGACCCGCCCGGAGGGGGCACAGATACGCAGTATTTT	CASSDPPGGGTDTQYF
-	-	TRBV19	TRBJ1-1	TGTGCCAGTAGTATGAACAGGGTCACTGAAGCTTTCTTT	CASSMNRVTEAFF
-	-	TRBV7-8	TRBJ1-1	TGTGCCAGCACCAATGTAGGCACTGAAGCTTTCTTT	CASTNVGTEAFF
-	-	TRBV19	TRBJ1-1	TGTGCCAGTAGTATCACGGTCAACACTGAAGCTTTCTTT	CASSITVNTEAFF
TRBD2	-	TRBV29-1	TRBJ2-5	TGCAGCGGGGAGGGCAGGGAGGAGACCCAGTACTTC	CSGEGREETQYF
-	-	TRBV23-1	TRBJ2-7	TGCGCCAGCAGTCAATCTCCCCCCATATTAAACGACAGTCACGAGCAGTACTTC	CASSQSPPILNDSHEQYF
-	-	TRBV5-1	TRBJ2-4	TGCGCCAGCAGAGGGGTAGCCAAAAACATTCAGTACTTC	CASRGVAKNIQYF
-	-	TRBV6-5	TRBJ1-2	TGTGCCAGCAGTTATGCAAGAACTAACTATGGCTACACCTTC	CASSYARTNYGYTF
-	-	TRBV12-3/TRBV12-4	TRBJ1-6	TGTGCCAGCAGCCGGGACGAAGTCTCACCCCTCCACTTT	CASSRDEVSPLHF
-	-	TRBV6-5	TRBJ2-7	TGTGCCAGCATCACCCAAGATTCCTACGAGCAGTACTTC	CASITQDSYEQYF
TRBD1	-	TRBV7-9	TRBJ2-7	TGTGCCAGCAGCTTAAGGAGGGGTGGTGACAGGGGGCCCCCCTACGAGCAGTACTTC	CASSLRRGGDRGPPYEQYF
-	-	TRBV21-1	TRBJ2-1	TGTGCCAGCAGTCCCGGGACTAGCGGGGAAAATGAGCAGTTCTTC	CASSPGTSGENEQFF
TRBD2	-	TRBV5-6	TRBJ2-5	TGTGCCAGCAGCTTGTTGCTAGCGGGAATCCAAGAGACCCAGTACTTC	CASSLLLAGIQETQYF
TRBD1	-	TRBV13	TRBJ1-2	TGTGCCAGCAGCTTTGAAACATCTAGCACCGGGACAGACTATGGCTACACCTTC	CASSFETSSTGTDYGYTF
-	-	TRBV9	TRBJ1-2	TGTGCCAGCAGCGTAGGTCCGGGACACCTAAACTATGGCTACACCTTC	CASSVGPGHLNYGYTF
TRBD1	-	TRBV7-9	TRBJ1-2	TGTGCCAGCAGCGCCCGGGACAGGGGGCTTGGCTACACCTTC	CASSARDRGLGYTF
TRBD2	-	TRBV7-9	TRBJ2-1	TGTGCCAGCAGCGCCCAAGGGGTAGCGGGAAATGAGCAGTTCTTC	CASSAQGVAGNEQFF
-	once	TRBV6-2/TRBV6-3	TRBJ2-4	TGTGCCAGCAGTTACCAGGGGGGGGACCAAAACATTCAGTACTTC	CASSYQGGDQNIQYF
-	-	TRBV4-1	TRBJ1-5	TGCGCCAGCAGCCAGGGGCCCGGGAAGGGGAGCAATCAGCCCCAGCATTTT	CASSQGPGKGSNQPQHF
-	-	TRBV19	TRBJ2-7	TGTGCCAGTAGTATAACAGCAAACTACGAGCAGTACTTC	CASSITANYEQYF
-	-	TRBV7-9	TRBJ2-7	TGTGCCAGCAGCTGGGGTAGGGTCCAAACGGGGCAGTACTTC	CASSWGRVQTGQYF
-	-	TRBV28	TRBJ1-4	TGTGCCAGCACTGAGTCCCGGGCGAGCAATGAAAAACTGTTTTTT	CASTESRASNEKLFF
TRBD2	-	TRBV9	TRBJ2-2	TGTGCCAGCAGTCTTCCCGCGGGAGGAAGCACCGGGGAGCTGTTTTTT	CASSLPAGGSTGELFF
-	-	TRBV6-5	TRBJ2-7	TGTGCCAGCAGTTACTCGCTTGGGGAGGCCTACGAGCAGTACTTC	CASSYSLGEAYEQYF
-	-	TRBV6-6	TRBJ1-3	TGTGCCAGCAGTTGGGTAAACCCCAGCACCATATATTTT	CASSWVNPSTIYF
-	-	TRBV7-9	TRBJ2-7	TGTGCCAGCAGCTTAGATATTTGGGGGGAAGGGTACGAGCAGTACTTC	CASSLDIWGEGYEQYF
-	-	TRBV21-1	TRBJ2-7	TGTGCCGAGTGCCCCTACGAGCAGTACTTC	CAECPYEQYF
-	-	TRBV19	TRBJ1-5	TGTGCCAGTAGTATCGGCGGGCAGGGATGGAATCAGCCCCAGCATTTT	CASSIGGQGWNQPQHF
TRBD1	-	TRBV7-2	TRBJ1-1	TGTGCCAGCAGCTTAGTAGGACAGGATAACACTGAAGCTTTCTTT	CASSLVGQDNTEAFF
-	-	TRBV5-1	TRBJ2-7	TGCGCCAGCAGCTTGTCAGGGTACGAGCAGTACTTC	CASSLSGYEQYF
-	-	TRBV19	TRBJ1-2	TGTGCCAGTAGGAAGGGGATCAACTATGGCTACACCTTC	CASRKGINYGYTF
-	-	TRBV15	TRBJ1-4	TGTGCCACCAGCAGAGATTTGGGGACAACTAATGAAAAACTGTTTTTT	CATSRDLGTTNEKLFF